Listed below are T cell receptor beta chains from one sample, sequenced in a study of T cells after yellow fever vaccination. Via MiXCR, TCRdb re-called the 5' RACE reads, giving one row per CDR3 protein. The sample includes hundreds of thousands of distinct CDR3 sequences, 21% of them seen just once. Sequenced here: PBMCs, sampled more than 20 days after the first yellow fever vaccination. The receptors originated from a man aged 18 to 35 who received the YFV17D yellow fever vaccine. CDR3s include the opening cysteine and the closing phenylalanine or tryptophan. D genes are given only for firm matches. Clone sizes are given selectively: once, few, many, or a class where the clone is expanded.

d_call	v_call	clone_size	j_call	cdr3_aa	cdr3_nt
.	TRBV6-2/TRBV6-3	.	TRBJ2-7	CASSYGIAYEQYF	TGTGCCAGCAGTTATGGTATCGCCTACGAGCAGTACTTC
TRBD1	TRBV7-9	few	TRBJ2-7	CASRPDRGEQYF	TGTGCCAGCAGACCGGACAGGGGCGAGCAGTACTTC
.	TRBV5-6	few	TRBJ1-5	CASSRYNEPQHF	TGTGCCAGCAGCCGATATAACGAGCCCCAGCATTTT
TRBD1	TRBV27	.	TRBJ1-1	CASRASDRYDTEAFF	TGTGCCAGCAGGGCTTCGGACAGGTATGACACTGAAGCTTTCTTT
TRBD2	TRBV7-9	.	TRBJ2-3	CASKRGVTRDTQYF	TGTGCCAGCAAGCGGGGGGTGACCAGGGATACGCAGTATTTT
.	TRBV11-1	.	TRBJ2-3	CASSSTPSTDTQYF	TGTGCCAGCAGCTCGACCCCCAGCACAGATACGCAGTATTTT
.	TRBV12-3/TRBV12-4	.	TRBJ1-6	CASSLTPSASPLHF	TGTGCCAGCAGTTTAACTCCCTCAGCATCACCCCTCCACTTT
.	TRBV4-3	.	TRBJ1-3	CASSPRTGFSGNTIYF	TGCGCCAGCAGCCCCCGTACGGGGTTCTCTGGAAACACCATATATTTT
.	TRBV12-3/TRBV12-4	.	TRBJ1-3	CASSPGRHSGNTIYF	TGTGCCAGCAGCCCTGGACGGCACTCTGGAAACACCATATATTTT
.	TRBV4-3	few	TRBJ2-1	CASSQETGTWYNEQFF	TGCGCCAGCAGCCAAGAGACGGGGACGTGGTACAATGAGCAGTTCTTC
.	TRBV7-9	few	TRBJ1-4	CASSPDRPGNEKLFF	TGTGCCAGCAGCCCGGACCGGCCCGGTAATGAAAAACTGTTTTTT
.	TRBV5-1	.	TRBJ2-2	CASSPWTRANTGELFF	TGCGCCAGCAGCCCTTGGACAAGGGCGAACACCGGGGAGCTGTTTTTT
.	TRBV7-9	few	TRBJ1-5	CASSVASSPNQPQHF	TGTGCCAGCAGCGTCGCCTCGTCCCCCAATCAGCCCCAGCATTTT
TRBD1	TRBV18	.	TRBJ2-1	CASSPGGTGGSSEQFF	TGTGCCAGCTCACCCGGGGGGACAGGGGGCTCCAGTGAGCAGTTCTTC
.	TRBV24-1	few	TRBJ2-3	CATSESDNRETDTQYF	TGTGCCACCAGTGAATCGGACAACAGGGAGACAGATACGCAGTATTTT
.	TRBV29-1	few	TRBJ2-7	CSVVIRAVSTEQYF	TGCAGCGTTGTAATCCGGGCCGTCTCTACGGAGCAGTACTTC
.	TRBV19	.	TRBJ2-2	CASSIDLGRVNRELFF	TGTGCCAGTAGTATAGATCTCGGCAGAGTTAACCGGGAGCTGTTTTTT
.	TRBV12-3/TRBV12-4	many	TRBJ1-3	CASSLGFSGNTIYF	TGTGCCAGCAGCTTGGGGTTCTCTGGAAACACCATATATTTT
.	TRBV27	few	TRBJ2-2	CASRGSGSNTGELFF	TGTGCCAGCAGAGGATCGGGATCGAACACCGGGGAGCTGTTTTTT
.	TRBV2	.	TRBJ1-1	CASTDRNRNTEAFF	TGTGCCAGCACCGACAGGAATCGAAACACTGAAGCTTTCTTT
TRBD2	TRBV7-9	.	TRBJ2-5	CASSLEGLAGRETQYF	TGTGCCAGCAGCTTAGAAGGGCTAGCGGGGAGAGAGACCCAGTACTTC
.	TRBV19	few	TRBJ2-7	CASSPWKGSYEQYF	TGTGCCAGTAGTCCCTGGAAGGGATCCTACGAGCAGTACTTC
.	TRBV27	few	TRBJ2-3	CASSRLGGPATDTQYF	TGTGCCAGCAGTCGGTTGGGGGGGCCTGCCACAGATACGCAGTATTTT
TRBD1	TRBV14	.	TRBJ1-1	CASSQVTGAITEAFF	TGTGCCAGCAGCCAAGTGACAGGGGCGATCACTGAAGCTTTCTTT
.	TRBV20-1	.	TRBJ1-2	CSARQGGGTYGYTF	TGCAGTGCTAGACAGGGTGGTGGAACATATGGCTACACCTTC
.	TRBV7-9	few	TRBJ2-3	CASSRTVSPDTQYF	TGTGCCAGCAGCCGGACAGTCAGTCCAGATACGCAGTATTTT
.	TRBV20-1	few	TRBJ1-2	CSARVGTGNYGYTF	TGCAGTGCTAGAGTGGGAACAGGGAACTATGGCTACACCTTC
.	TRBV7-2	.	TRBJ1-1	CASSSAGGNTEAFF	TGTGCCAGCAGCTCCGCGGGGGGCAACACTGAAGCTTTCTTT
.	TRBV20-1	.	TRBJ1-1	CSPKSGLMKRDTEAFF	TGCAGTCCGAAGTCGGGACTTATGAAACGGGACACTGAAGCTTTCTTT
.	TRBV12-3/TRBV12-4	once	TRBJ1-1	CASRPQNTEAFF	TGTGCCAGCAGGCCACAGAACACTGAAGCTTTCTTT
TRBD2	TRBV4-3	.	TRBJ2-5	CASSHGLGLETQYF	TGCGCCAGCAGCCATGGACTAGGTTTGGAGACCCAGTACTTC
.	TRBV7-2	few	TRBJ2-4	CASSLWAVPTDIQYF	TGTGCCAGCAGCTTATGGGCGGTTCCAACGGACATTCAGTACTTC
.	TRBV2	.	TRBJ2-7	CASSDGFDEQYF	TGTGCCAGCAGTGATGGTTTCGACGAGCAGTACTTC
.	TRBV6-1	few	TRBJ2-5	CASRELGQETQYF	TGTGCCAGCAGAGAACTAGGGCAGGAGACCCAGTACTTC
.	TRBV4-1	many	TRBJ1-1	CASSQGPSSNTEAFF	TGCGCCAGCAGCCAAGGTCCCAGTTCGAACACTGAAGCTTTCTTT
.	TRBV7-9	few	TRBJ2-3	CASSLLGGSGSGGF	TGTGCCAGCAGCTTATTAGGCGGAAGCGGGTCCGGTGGTTTT
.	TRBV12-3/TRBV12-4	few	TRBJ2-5	CASSSRGGQYF	TGTGCCAGCAGTTCTCGCGGCGGCCAGTACTTC
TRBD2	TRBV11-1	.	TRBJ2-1	CASSKGLAGEGEQFF	TGTGCCAGCAGCAAGGGACTAGCGGGGGAGGGTGAGCAGTTCTTC
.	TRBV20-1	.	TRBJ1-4	CSARAAQGVAELFF	TGCAGTGCTAGAGCGGCCCAGGGCGTCGCGGAACTGTTTTTT
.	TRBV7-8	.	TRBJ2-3	CASSLQWIGSLTDTQYF	TGTGCCAGCAGCTTACAGTGGATTGGCTCTTTAACAGATACGCAGTATTTT
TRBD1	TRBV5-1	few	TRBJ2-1	CASSLVSGQGHNEQFF	TGCGCCAGCAGCTTAGTATCCGGACAGGGTCACAATGAGCAGTTCTTC
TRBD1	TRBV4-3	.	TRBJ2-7	CASSPDRQGEQYF	TGCGCCAGCAGCCCCGATAGACAGGGCGAGCAGTACTTC
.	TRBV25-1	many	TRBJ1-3	CASSPGHTGNTIYF	TGTGCCAGCAGCCCCGGCCATACTGGAAACACCATATATTTT
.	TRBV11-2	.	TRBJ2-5	CASSGIEETQYF	TGTGCCAGCAGCGGAATAGAGGAGACCCAGTACTTC
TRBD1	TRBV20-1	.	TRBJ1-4	CSAGQGSSTNEKLFF	TGCAGTGCGGGACAGGGGAGCTCAACTAATGAAAAACTGTTTTTT
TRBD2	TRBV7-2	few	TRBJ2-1	CASSLFRLAGGNEQFF	TGTGCCAGCAGCTTATTTAGGCTAGCGGGGGGGAATGAGCAGTTCTTC
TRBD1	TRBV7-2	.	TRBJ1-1	CASSPRQGRINTEAFF	TGTGCCAGCAGCCCCCGACAGGGGAGAATAAACACTGAAGCTTTCTTT
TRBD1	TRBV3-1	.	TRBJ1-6	CASSQQGQANSPLHF	TGTGCCAGCAGCCAACAGGGACAGGCTAATTCACCCCTCCACTTT
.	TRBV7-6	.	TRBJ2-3	CASSDPPPPDTQYF	TGTGCCAGCAGCGACCCGCCGCCTCCAGATACGCAGTATTTT
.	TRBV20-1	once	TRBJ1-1	CSARENGRRTEAFF	TGCAGTGCTAGAGAGAACGGCAGACGGACTGAAGCTTTCTTT
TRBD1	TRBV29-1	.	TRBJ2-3	CSVSDRVGDTQYF	TGCAGCGTTTCGGACAGGGTAGGGGATACGCAGTATTTT
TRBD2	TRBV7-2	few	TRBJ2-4	CASSLLGGGPQNIQYF	TGTGCCAGCAGCTTACTCGGCGGGGGGCCTCAAAACATTCAGTACTTC
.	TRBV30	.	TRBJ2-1	CAWMVSSYNEQFF	TGTGCCTGGATGGTAAGCTCCTACAATGAGCAGTTCTTC
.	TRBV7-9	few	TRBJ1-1	CASSMAGTEAFF	TGTGCCAGCAGCATGGCGGGAACTGAAGCTTTCTTT
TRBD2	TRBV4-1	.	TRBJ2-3	CASSQDSGGAWDTQYF	TGCGCCAGCAGCCAAGATAGCGGGGGGGCCTGGGATACGCAGTATTTT
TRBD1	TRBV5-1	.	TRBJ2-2	CASLPGQVNTGELFF	TGCGCCAGCCTGCCGGGACAGGTCAACACCGGGGAGCTGTTTTTT
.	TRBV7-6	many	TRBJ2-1	CASSSPGSGSNEQFF	TGTGCCAGCAGCTCACCAGGGTCGGGGAGCAATGAGCAGTTCTTC
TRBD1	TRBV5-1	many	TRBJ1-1	CASSPWTGNTEAFF	TGCGCCAGCAGCCCGTGGACAGGAAACACTGAAGCTTTCTTT
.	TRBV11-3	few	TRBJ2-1	CASSLRSGGNEQFF	TGTGCCAGCAGCTTACGGAGTGGGGGGAATGAGCAGTTCTTC
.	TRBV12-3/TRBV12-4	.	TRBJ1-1	CASSFSGGAGTEAFF	TGTGCCAGCAGTTTTTCTGGGGGGGCTGGCACTGAAGCTTTCTTT